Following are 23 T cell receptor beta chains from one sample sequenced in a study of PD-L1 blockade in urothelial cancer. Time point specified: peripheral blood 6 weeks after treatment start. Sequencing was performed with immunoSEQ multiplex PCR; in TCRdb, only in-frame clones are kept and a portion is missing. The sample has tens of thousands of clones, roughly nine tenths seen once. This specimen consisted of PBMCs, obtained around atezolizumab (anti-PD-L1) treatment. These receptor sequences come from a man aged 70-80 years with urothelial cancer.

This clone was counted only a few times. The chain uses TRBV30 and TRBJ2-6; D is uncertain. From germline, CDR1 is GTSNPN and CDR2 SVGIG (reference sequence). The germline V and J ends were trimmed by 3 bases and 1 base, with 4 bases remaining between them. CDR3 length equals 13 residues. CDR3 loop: CAWSLSGANVLTF. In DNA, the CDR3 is TGTGCCTGGAGCCTATCTGGGGCCAACGTCCTGACTTTC.

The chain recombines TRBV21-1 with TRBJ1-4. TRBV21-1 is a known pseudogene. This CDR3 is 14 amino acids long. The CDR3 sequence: CASSKVRSRGKLFF. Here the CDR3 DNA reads TGTGCCAGCAGCAAAGTCCGGTCCCGAGGAAAACTGTTTTTT.

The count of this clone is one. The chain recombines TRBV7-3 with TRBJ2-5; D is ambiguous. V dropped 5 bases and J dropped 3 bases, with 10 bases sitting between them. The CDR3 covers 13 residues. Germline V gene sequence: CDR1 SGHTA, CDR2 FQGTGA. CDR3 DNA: TGTGCCAGCAGCCTGTTACCTAAAGAGACCCAGTACTTC. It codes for CASSLLPKETQYF.

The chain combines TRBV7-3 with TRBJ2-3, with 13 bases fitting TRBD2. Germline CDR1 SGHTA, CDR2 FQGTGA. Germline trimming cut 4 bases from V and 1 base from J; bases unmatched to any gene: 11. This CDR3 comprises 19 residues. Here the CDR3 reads CASSSALAGGPVGTDTQYF. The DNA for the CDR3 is TGTGCCAGCAGCTCCGCACTAGCGGGAGGGCCAGTTGGCACAGATACGCAGTATTTT.

This CDR3 is CASTRGGSLANTEAFF. DNA for the CDR3: TGTGCCAGTACCCGTGGAGGGAGCTTAGCGAACACTGAAGCTTTCTTT. The gene calls are TRBV19 and TRBJ1-1; D uncertain. V lost 7 bases, J lost 1 base, and 19 bases lay in between. The CDR3 sequence is 16 residues long. The V gene's germline CDR1 is LNHDA and CDR2 SQIVND (reference sequence).

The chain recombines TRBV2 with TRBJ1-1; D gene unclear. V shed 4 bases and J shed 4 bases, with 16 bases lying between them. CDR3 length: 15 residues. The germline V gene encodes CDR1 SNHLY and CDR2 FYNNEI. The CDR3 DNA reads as TGTGCCAGCAGTGCAGAACAATTATCCATCACTGAAGCTTTCTTT. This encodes CASSAEQLSITEAFF.

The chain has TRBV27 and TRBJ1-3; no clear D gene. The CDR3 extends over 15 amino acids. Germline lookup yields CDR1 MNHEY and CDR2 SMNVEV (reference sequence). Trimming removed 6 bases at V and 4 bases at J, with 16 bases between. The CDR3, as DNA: TGTGCCAGCAGAAAAGATGGGGAGACAGGAAACACCATATATTTT. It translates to CASRKDGETGNTIYF.

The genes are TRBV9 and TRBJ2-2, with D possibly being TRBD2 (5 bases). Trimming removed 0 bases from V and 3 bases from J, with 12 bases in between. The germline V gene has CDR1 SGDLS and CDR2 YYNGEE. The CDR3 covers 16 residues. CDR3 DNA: TGTGCCAGCAGCGTAGGGGCCAGCGGACACACCGGGGAGCTGTTTTTT. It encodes CASSVGASGHTGELFF. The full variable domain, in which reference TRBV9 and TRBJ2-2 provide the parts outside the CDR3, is DSGVTQTPKHLITATGQRVTLRCSPRSGDLSVYWYQQSLDQGLQFLIQYYNGEERAKGNILERFSAQQFPDLHSELNLSSLELGDSALYFCASSVGASGHTGELFFGEGSRLTVL.

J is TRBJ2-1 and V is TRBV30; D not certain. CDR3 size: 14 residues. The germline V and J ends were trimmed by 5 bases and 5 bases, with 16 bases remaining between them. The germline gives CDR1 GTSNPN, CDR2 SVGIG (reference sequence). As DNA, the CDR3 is TGTGCCTGGGGCCCCTCTGCCCTCCACAATGAGCAGTTCTTC. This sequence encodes CAWGPSALHNEQFF.

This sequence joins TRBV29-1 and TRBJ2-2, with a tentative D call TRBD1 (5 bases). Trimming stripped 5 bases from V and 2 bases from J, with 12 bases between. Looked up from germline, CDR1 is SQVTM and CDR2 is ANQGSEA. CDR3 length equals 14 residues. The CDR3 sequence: CSVTTVTNTGELFF. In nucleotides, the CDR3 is TGCAGCGTTACGACAGTTACCAACACCGGGGAGCTGTTTTTT.

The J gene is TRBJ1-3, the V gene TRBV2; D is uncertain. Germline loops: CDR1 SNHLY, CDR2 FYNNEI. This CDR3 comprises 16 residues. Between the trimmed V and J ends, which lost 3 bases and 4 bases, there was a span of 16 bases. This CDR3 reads CASSDGRPPPGNTIYF. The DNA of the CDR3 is TGTGCCAGCAGTGATGGCAGGCCTCCTCCAGGAAACACCATATATTTT.

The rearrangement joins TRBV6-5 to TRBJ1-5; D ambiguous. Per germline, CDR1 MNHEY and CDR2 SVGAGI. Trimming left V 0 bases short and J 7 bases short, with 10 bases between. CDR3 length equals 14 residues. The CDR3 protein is CASSYSMAEQPQHF. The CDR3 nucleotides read TGTGCCAGCAGTTACTCGATGGCGGAACAGCCCCAGCATTTT.

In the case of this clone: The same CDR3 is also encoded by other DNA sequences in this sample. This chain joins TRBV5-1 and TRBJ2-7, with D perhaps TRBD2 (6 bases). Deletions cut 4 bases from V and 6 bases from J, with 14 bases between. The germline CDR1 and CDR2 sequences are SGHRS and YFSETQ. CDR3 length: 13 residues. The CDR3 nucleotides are TGCGCCAGCAGCCCGGAGTTGGGGGGCGAGCAGTACTTC. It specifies CASSPELGGEQYF.

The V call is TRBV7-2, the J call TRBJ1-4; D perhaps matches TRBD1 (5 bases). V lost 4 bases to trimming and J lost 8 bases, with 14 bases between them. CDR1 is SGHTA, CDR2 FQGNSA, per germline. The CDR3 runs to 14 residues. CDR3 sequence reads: CASSSGGGSEKLFF. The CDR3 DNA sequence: TGTGCCAGCAGCTCGGGGGGAGGCAGCGAAAAACTGTTTTTT.

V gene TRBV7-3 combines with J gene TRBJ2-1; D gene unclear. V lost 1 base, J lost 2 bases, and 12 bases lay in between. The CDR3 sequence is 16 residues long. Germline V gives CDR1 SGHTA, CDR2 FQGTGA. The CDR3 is CASSLIGGPPYNEQFF. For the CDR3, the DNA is TGTGCCAGCAGCTTAATCGGTGGGCCACCCTACAATGAGCAGTTCTTC.

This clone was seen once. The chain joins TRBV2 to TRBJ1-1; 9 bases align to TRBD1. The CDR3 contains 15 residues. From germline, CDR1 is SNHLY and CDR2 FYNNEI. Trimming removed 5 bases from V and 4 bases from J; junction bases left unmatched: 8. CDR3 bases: TGTGCCAGCAGTCAAACAGGGGGCATGGGCACTGAAGCTTTCTTT. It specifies CASSQTGGMGTEAFF.

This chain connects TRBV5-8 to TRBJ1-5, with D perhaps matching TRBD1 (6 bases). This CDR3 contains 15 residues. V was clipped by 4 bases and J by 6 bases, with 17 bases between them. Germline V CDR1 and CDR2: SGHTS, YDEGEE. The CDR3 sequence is CASSLTGVGSQPQHF. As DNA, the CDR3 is TGTGCCAGCAGCCTGACAGGCGTGGGAAGTCAGCCCCAGCATTTT.

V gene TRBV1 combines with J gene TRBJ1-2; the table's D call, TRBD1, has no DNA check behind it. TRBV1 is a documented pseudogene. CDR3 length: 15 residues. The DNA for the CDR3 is TGCACCAGTCTCTTGGGACAGGGATCTAACTATGGCTACACCTTC. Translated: CTSLLGQGSNYGYTF.

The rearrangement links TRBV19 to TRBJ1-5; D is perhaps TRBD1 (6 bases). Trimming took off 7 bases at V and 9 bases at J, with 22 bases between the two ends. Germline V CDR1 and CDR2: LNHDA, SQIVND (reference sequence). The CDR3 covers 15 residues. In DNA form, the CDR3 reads TGTGCCAGTACCAGGGGACGACCGGCCCAAGGGCCCCAGCATTTT. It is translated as CASTRGRPAQGPQHF.

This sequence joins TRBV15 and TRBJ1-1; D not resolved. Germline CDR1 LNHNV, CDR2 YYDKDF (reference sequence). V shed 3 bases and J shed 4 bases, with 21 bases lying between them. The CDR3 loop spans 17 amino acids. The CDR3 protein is CATSSIELEGEGTEAFF. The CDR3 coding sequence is TGTGCCACCAGCAGTATAGAGCTGGAGGGAGAAGGCACTGAAGCTTTCTTT.

CDR3 nucleotides: TGTGCCAGCAGTGTAGCCCCCGTTAGCACAGATACGCAGTATTTT. Amino acid sequence: CASSVAPVSTDTQYF. V and J are TRBV2 and TRBJ2-3, with D hard to call. Looked up from germline, CDR1 is SNHLY and CDR2 is FYNNEI. The CDR3 is 15 amino acids. V was shortened by 4 bases and J by 0 bases, with 11 bases between the two germline ends.

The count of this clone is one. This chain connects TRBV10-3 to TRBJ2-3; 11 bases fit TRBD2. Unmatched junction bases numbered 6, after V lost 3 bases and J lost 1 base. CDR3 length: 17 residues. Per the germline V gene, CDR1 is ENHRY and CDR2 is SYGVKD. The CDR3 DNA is TGTGCCATCAGTGAAGGGACTAGCGGCCGACGCACAGATACGCAGTATTTT. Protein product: CAISEGTSGRRTDTQYF.

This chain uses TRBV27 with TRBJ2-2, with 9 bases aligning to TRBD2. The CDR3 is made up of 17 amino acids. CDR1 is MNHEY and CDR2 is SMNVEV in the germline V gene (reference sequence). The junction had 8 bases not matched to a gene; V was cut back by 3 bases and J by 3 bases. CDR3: CASSLGGRARDTGELFF. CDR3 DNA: TGTGCCAGCAGTTTGGGCGGGAGGGCAAGAGACACCGGGGAGCTGTTTTTT.